These T cell receptor beta chains were read from a single sample in a study of blood T cell repertoires in COVID-19. Sequencing used immunoSEQ multiplex PCR; TCRdb keeps in-frame clones, though not all of them. This table holds about 300,000 clones, 85% to 90% found once. The sample taken for sequencing was PBMCs or T cells enriched from blood (not recorded which). Receptors were obtained from a woman aged 18-30 years who had recovered from COVID-19. CDR3s include the opening cysteine and the closing phenylalanine or tryptophan. D genes are given only for firm matches. Rows give clone size only sometimes, using once, few, many, or a class for an expanded clone.

J: TRBJ1-2; D: -; V: TRBV5-1; size: -; CDR3: CASSLASGSNYGYTF; DNA: TGCGCCAGCAGCTTGGCATCAGGGTCTAACTATGGCTACACCTTC
J: TRBJ2-5; D: -; V: TRBV5-3; size: -; CDR3: CARSQGREVEETQYF; DNA: TGTGCCAGAAGCCAAGGCAGGGAGGTTGAGGAGACCCAGTACTTC
J: TRBJ2-3; D: -; V: TRBV20-1; size: -; CDR3: CSASRGTDTQYF; DNA: TGCAGTGCTAGTCGGGGTACAGATACGCAGTATTTT
J: TRBJ1-5; D: -; V: TRBV19; size: -; CDR3: CASTAGVGNQPQHF; DNA: TGTGCCAGTACGGCGGGCGTTGGCAATCAGCCCCAGCATTTT
J: TRBJ1-6; D: -; V: TRBV6-5; size: -; CDR3: CASSWAYNSPLHF; DNA: TGTGCCAGCAGTTGGGCTTATAATTCACCCCTCCACTTT
J: TRBJ2-1; D: TRBD2; V: TRBV5-6; size: -; CDR3: CASSLSGTSGSTEQFF; DNA: TGTGCCAGCAGCTTATCCGGGACTAGCGGCAGTACTGAGCAGTTCTTC
J: TRBJ1-2; D: TRBD1; V: TRBV19; size: -; CDR3: CASSTGGVYGYTF; DNA: TGTGCCAGTAGCACAGGGGGCGTCTATGGCTACACCTTC
J: TRBJ1-2; D: -; V: TRBV2; size: -; CDR3: CASSEGLPGYGYTF; DNA: TGTGCCAGCAGTGAAGGGCTCCCGGGGTATGGCTACACCTTC
J: TRBJ2-3; D: -; V: TRBV2; size: -; CDR3: CASRGGSSTDTQYF; DNA: TGTGCCAGCAGAGGGGGTTCTAGCACAGATACGCAGTATTTT
J: TRBJ1-5; D: -; V: TRBV10-3; size: -; CDR3: CAISESEGGNQPQHF; DNA: TGTGCCATCAGTGAGTCAGAAGGGGGCAATCAGCCCCAGCATTTT
J: TRBJ1-6; D: -; V: TRBV30; size: -; CDR3: CAWTLGASPLHF; DNA: TGTGCCTGGACCCTTGGAGCTTCACCCCTCCACTTT
J: TRBJ2-1; D: TRBD2; V: TRBV7-2; size: once; CDR3: CASSWLAVGNEQFF; DNA: TGTGCCAGCAGCTGGCTAGCGGTGGGGAATGAGCAGTTCTTC
J: TRBJ1-1; D: -; V: TRBV7-8; size: -; CDR3: CASSLEGGNTEAFF; DNA: TGTGCCAGCAGCTTAGAAGGGGGGAACACTGAAGCTTTCTTT
J: TRBJ1-5; D: -; V: TRBV28; size: -; CDR3: CASSLTGKEKPQHF; DNA: TGTGCCAGCAGTTTAACCGGGAAAGAGAAGCCCCAGCATTTT
J: TRBJ2-3; D: -; V: TRBV6-4; size: -; CDR3: CASSGFFVAGGNYSTDTQYF; DNA: TGTGCCAGCAGTGGATTCTTCGTGGCCGGCGGGAATTATAGCACAGATACGCAGTATTTT
J: TRBJ2-1; D: TRBD2; V: TRBV5-1; size: -; CDR3: CASSRQAGEIYNEQFF; DNA: TGCGCCAGCAGCAGGCAAGCGGGAGAAATCTACAATGAGCAGTTCTTC
J: TRBJ1-6; D: TRBD1; V: TRBV7-2; size: once; CDR3: CASSSFWGQNSPLHF; DNA: TGTGCCAGCAGCTCCTTTTGGGGACAGAATTCACCCCTCCACTTT
J: TRBJ1-3; D: -; V: TRBV11-2; size: -; CDR3: CASSLGGDTIYF; DNA: TGTGCCAGCAGCTTAGGTGGAGATACCATATATTTT
J: TRBJ2-7; D: -; V: TRBV5-5; size: -; CDR3: CASSLDQGYEQYF; DNA: TGTGCCAGCAGCTTGGATCAGGGGTACGAGCAGTACTTC
J: TRBJ2-5; D: -; V: TRBV9; size: -; CDR3: CASSVGLAYQETQYF; DNA: TGTGCCAGCAGCGTAGGACTCGCGTACCAAGAGACCCAGTACTTC
J: TRBJ1-2; D: -; V: TRBV7-8; size: -; CDR3: CASSLAGRDGYTF; DNA: TGTGCCAGCAGCTTAGCGGGCAGGGATGGCTACACCTTC
J: TRBJ2-3; D: TRBD2; V: TRBV13; size: -; CDR3: CASTLRTSGMADTQYF; DNA: TGTGCCAGCACCCTACGGACTAGCGGGATGGCAGATACGCAGTATTTT
J: TRBJ2-1; D: -; V: TRBV3-1/TRBV3-2; size: few; CDR3: CASSQRDSGGLEYNEQFF; DNA: TGTGCCAGCAGCCAAAGGGACAGTGGGGGACTAGAATACAATGAGCAGTTCTTC
J: TRBJ1-1; D: TRBD1; V: TRBV3-1/TRBV3-2; size: few; CDR3: CASSQSDRFAAEAFF; DNA: TGTGCCAGCAGCCAGTCGGACAGGTTCGCAGCCGAAGCTTTCTTT
J: TRBJ2-7; D: -; V: TRBV12-3/TRBV12-4; size: -; CDR3: CASSFGVVEQYF; DNA: TGTGCCAGCAGTTTTGGAGTGGTCGAGCAGTACTTC
J: TRBJ2-5; D: -; V: TRBV21-1; size: -; CDR3: CASRYGHRGKTQYF; DNA: TGTGCCAGCAGATACGGGCACAGGGGGAAGACCCAGTACTTC
J: TRBJ2-5; D: -; V: TRBV7-9; size: -; CDR3: CASSLGTDFQETQYF; DNA: TGTGCCAGCAGCTTAGGGACGGACTTCCAAGAGACCCAGTACTTC
J: TRBJ2-3; D: TRBD1; V: TRBV30; size: -; CDR3: CAWGTGGPDTQYF; DNA: TGTGCCTGGGGGACAGGGGGACCAGATACGCAGTATTTT
J: TRBJ2-6; D: TRBD1; V: TRBV25-1; size: -; CDR3: CASSDGTGVWGQEVLTF; DNA: TGTGCCAGCAGTGATGGCACAGGGGTCTGGGGCCAAGAAGTCCTGACTTTC
J: TRBJ2-4; D: -; V: TRBV11-3; size: -; CDR3: CASMEAENIQYF; DNA: TGTGCCAGCATGGAGGCGGAAAACATTCAGTACTTC
J: TRBJ1-5; D: -; V: TRBV24-1; size: -; CDR3: CATSDSSDRLNQPQHF; DNA: TGTGCCACCAGTGATTCGTCGGACAGATTGAATCAGCCCCAGCATTTT
J: TRBJ2-1; D: TRBD2; V: TRBV5-6; size: -; CDR3: CASSAGLAGYNEQFF; DNA: TGTGCCAGCAGCGCGGGACTAGCGGGATACAATGAGCAGTTCTTC
J: TRBJ1-1; D: -; V: TRBV28; size: few; CDR3: CASSFSVASEAFF; DNA: TGTGCCAGCAGTTTCTCGGTCGCAAGTGAAGCTTTCTTT
J: TRBJ2-2; D: TRBD1; V: TRBV5-1; size: few; CDR3: CASQTGGNTGELFF; DNA: TGCGCCAGCCAGACAGGGGGAAACACCGGGGAGCTGTTTTTT
J: TRBJ2-7; D: TRBD2; V: TRBV20-1; size: -; CDR3: CSASPPSGETYEQYF; DNA: TGCAGTGCTAGTCCCCCTAGCGGGGAGACCTACGAGCAGTACTTC
J: TRBJ2-7; D: -; V: TRBV7-9; size: -; CDR3: CASSLTGYEQYF; DNA: TGTGCCAGCAGCTTAACGGGTTACGAGCAGTACTTC
J: TRBJ1-1; D: -; V: TRBV18; size: -; CDR3: CASSPLGTGGNTEAFF; DNA: TGTGCCAGCTCACCTTTGGGGACGGGGGGAAACACTGAAGCTTTCTTT
J: TRBJ1-2; D: -; V: TRBV7-9; size: -; CDR3: CALKAGQLNYGYTF; DNA: TGTGCCCTCAAGGCTGGACAGCTAAACTATGGCTACACCTTC
J: TRBJ1-1; D: TRBD1; V: TRBV7-2; size: -; CDR3: CASSLGGTGRSNTEAFF; DNA: TGTGCCAGCAGCTTAGGGGGGACAGGGCGGTCGAACACTGAAGCTTTCTTT
J: TRBJ2-1; D: TRBD1; V: TRBV19; size: -; CDR3: CASCRTGSVSEQFF; DNA: TGTGCCAGTTGTCGGACAGGTTCTGTAAGTGAGCAGTTCTTC
J: TRBJ2-7; D: TRBD1; V: TRBV30; size: -; CDR3: CAWSGGTGPYEQYF; DNA: TGTGCCTGGAGTGGCGGGACAGGGCCCTACGAGCAGTACTTC
J: TRBJ2-1; D: TRBD1; V: TRBV7-9; size: -; CDR3: CASSFTDRGIDNEQFF; DNA: TGTGCCAGCAGCTTTACGGACAGGGGCATCGACAATGAGCAGTTCTTC
J: TRBJ1-1; D: -; V: TRBV30; size: many; CDR3: CAWSYVDRKRAEAFF; DNA: TGTGCCTGGAGTTACGTAGACAGGAAAAGGGCTGAAGCTTTCTTT
J: TRBJ1-4; D: TRBD1; V: TRBV10-3; size: -; CDR3: CAISPSGTGPSTNEKLFF; DNA: TGTGCCATCAGTCCCTCCGGGACAGGACCCTCAACTAATGAAAAACTGTTTTTT
J: TRBJ1-5; D: -; V: TRBV2; size: -; CDR3: CASSGLMDQPQHF; DNA: TGTGCCAGCAGTGGACTGATGGATCAGCCCCAGCATTTT
J: TRBJ2-5; D: TRBD2; V: TRBV9; size: -; CDR3: CASSALAGGPQETQYF; DNA: TGTGCCAGCAGCGCACTAGCGGGGGGGCCCCAAGAGACCCAGTACTTC
J: TRBJ1-1; D: -; V: TRBV10-3; size: -; CDR3: CAIGSGVVGAFF; DNA: TGTGCCATCGGCTCAGGGGTTGTCGGAGCTTTCTTT
J: TRBJ2-3; D: -; V: TRBV3-1/TRBV3-2; size: -; CDR3: CASSPILGSPDTQYF; DNA: TGTGCCAGCAGCCCAATACTCGGGAGCCCAGATACGCAGTATTTT
J: TRBJ2-1; D: -; V: TRBV7-9; size: -; CDR3: CASSLNFQGPYNEQFF; DNA: TGTGCCAGCAGCTTAAATTTTCAGGGGCCTTACAATGAGCAGTTCTTC
J: TRBJ2-7; D: TRBD1; V: TRBV7-9; size: -; CDR3: CASSWDRGDYEQYF; DNA: TGTGCCAGCAGCTGGGACAGGGGGGACTACGAGCAGTACTTC
J: TRBJ2-5; D: TRBD2; V: TRBV9; size: -; CDR3: CASSVGTSGGTFQETQYF; DNA: TGTGCCAGCAGCGTAGGGACTAGCGGGGGGACCTTTCAAGAGACCCAGTACTTC
J: TRBJ2-7; D: -; V: TRBV27; size: -; CDR3: CASSSQGSGNEQYF; DNA: TGTGCCAGCAGTTCGCAGGGATCAGGGAACGAGCAGTACTTC
J: TRBJ1-1; D: -; V: TRBV27; size: once; CDR3: CASSFTQDSEAFF; DNA: TGTGCCAGCAGTTTCACGCAGGACTCTGAAGCTTTCTTT
J: TRBJ2-2; D: -; V: TRBV5-4; size: once; CDR3: CASSFSLNTGELFF; DNA: TGTGCCAGCAGCTTTTCCCTGAACACCGGGGAGCTGTTTTTT